This TCR beta chain came from a study of T cell responses to AZD1222 COVID-19 vaccine. The CDR3 contains 13 residues. CDR1 is SGHKS and CDR2 is YYEKEE in the germline V gene (reference sequence). The trim removed 4 bases at V and 4 bases at J, leaving 4 bases unmatched. TCRdb's copy holds only in-frame clones and misses some; the assay was immunoSEQ multiplex PCR. The repertoire holds more than 150,000 clones, with around 94% as singletons. The sample in question was peripheral blood, obtained 28 days after the second AZD1222 dose. The chain couples TRBV5-5 to TRBJ1-1, with 7 bases matching TRBD1. The receptor comes from an adult who received the AZD1222 COVID-19 vaccine. The DNA for the CDR3 is TGTGCCAGCAGCCTGACAGGGTTCACTGAAGCTTTCTTT. Residues: CASSLTGFTEAFF.